Listed here are 27 T cell receptor beta chains from one sample, sequenced in a study of blood T cell repertoires in COVID-19. Clones were sequenced by immunoSEQ multiplex PCR, and TCRdb holds only the in-frame ones, with some missing. The sample lists 110,000 to 150,000 clones, 75% to 90% occurring once. Sequencing was performed on PBMCs or T cells enriched from blood (not recorded which). The receptors come from a man in his fifties who had recovered from COVID-19.

This clone occurred once. The V call is TRBV5-4, the J call TRBJ1-6, with a tentative D call TRBD1 (6 bases). The V gene's germline CDR1 is SGHNT and CDR2 YYREEE (reference sequence). The CDR3 contains 16 residues. Trimming took 4 bases from V and 0 from J, leaving 11 bases between them. The DNA of the CDR3 is TGTGCCAGCAGCCCAGGGGCCGGCTCCTATAATTCACCCCTCCACTTT. Translation gives CASSPGAGSYNSPLHF. The entire variable domain, with the rest obtained from reference TRBV5-4 and TRBJ1-6, is as follows: ETGVTQSPTHLIKTRGQQVTLRCSSQSGHNTVSWYQQALGQGPQFIFQYYREEENGRGNFPPRFSGLQFPNYSSELNVNALELDDSALYLCASSPGAGSYNSPLHFGNGTRLTVT.

This rearrangement joins TRBV7-9 to TRBJ2-1; 9 bases map to TRBD2. Germline values: CDR1 SEHNR, CDR2 FQNEAQ (reference sequence). This CDR3 contains 17 residues. The J segment lost 9 bases and the V segment lost 1 base, leaving 13 bases of the junction unmatched. Here the CDR3 DNA reads TGTGCCAGCAGCTTAGGCCGGGAAGCGGGAGGCGGTGGTGAGCAGTTCTTC. This codes for CASSLGREAGGGGEQFF.

V gene TRBV7-9 combines with J gene TRBJ1-2, with D maybe TRBD1 (5 bases). The germline CDR1 and CDR2 sequences are SEHNR and FQNEAQ (reference sequence). The V end lost 5 bases, the J end lost 3 bases, and 16 bases lay between the germline ends. This CDR3 spans 15 amino acids. The CDR3 DNA reads TGTGCCAGCAGCCCCCGGCAGGGTAAGGACTATGGCTACACCTTC. Translated, it gives CASSPRQGKDYGYTF. Full variable domain (outside the CDR3, taken from reference TRBV7-9 and TRBJ1-2): DTGVSQNPRHKITKRGQNVTFRCDPISEHNRLYWYRQTLGQGPEFLTYFQNEAQLEKSRLLSDRFSAERPKGSFSTLEIQRTEQGDSAMYLCASSPRQGKDYGYTFGSGTRLTVV.

J is TRBJ1-5 and V is TRBV5-8; D uncertain. Germline V gene sequence: CDR1 SGHTS, CDR2 YDEGEE. This CDR3 spans 11 amino acids. V shed 0 bases and J shed 15 bases, with 10 bases lying between them. CDR3 DNA sequence: TGTGCCAGCAGCTTGGCGACTAATCTGCATTTT. Its translation: CASSLATNLHF. Using reference TRBV5-8 and TRBJ1-5 for the parts outside the CDR3, the full variable domain is EAGVTQSPTHLIKTRGQQATLRCSPISGHTSVYWYQQALGLGLQFLLWYDEGEERNRGNFPPRFSGRQFPNYSSELNVNALELEDSALYLCASSLATNLHFGDGTRLSIL.

This clone was recorded once. The rearrangement links TRBV7-6 to TRBJ1-6; maybe TRBD1 (6 bases). Germline CDR1 is SGHVS and CDR2 is FNYEAQ. This CDR3 has 14 residues. V lost 0 bases and J lost 7, with 7 bases in between. CDR3 amino acids: CASSLATGNSPLHF. The DNA for the CDR3 is TGTGCCAGCAGCTTAGCCACAGGGAATTCACCCCTCCACTTT. The full variable domain, with the rest looked up from reference TRBV7-6 and TRBJ1-6, is GAGVSQSPRYKVTKRGQDVALRCDPISGHVSLYWYRQALGQGPEFLTYFNYEAQQDKSGLPNDRFSAERPEGSISTLTIQRTEQRDSAMYRCASSLATGNSPLHFGNGTRLTVT.

For this clone: Other DNA sequences in this specimen translate into the identical CDR3. This chain connects TRBV2 to TRBJ1-2; 7 bases map to TRBD1. J was trimmed by 1 base and V by 5 bases; bases with no gene match: 1. This CDR3 spans 13 amino acids. CDR1 SNHLY and CDR2 FYNNEI come from the germline V gene. The CDR3 sequence: CASSRDSNYGYTF. CDR3 sequence (DNA): TGTGCCAGCAGTCGGGACAGTAACTATGGCTACACCTTC.

The V gene is TRBV7-3, the J gene TRBJ2-3; 12 bases are a match to TRBD2. CDR1 is SGHTA and CDR2 is FQGTGA in the germline V gene. The V gene end was trimmed by 5 bases and the J gene end by 1 base; junction bases not matched to a gene: 13. The CDR3 runs 19 residues. CDR3 amino acids: CASSPRGLAGGLGTDTQYF. The CDR3 coding sequence is TGTGCCAGCAGCCCCAGAGGCCTAGCGGGGGGGCTGGGCACAGATACGCAGTATTTT.

The V gene is TRBV5-1, the J gene TRBJ1-2; D gene ambiguous. Trimming took off 1 base at V and 10 bases at J, with 11 bases between the two ends. The length of the CDR3 is 12 residues. Germline CDR1 reads SGHRS; CDR2 reads YFSETQ. The chain's CDR3 is CASSLSQIDYTF. The CDR3 coding sequence is TGCGCCAGCAGCTTGAGTCAGATCGACTACACCTTC.

This rearrangement joins TRBV6-5 to TRBJ2-2; D is possibly TRBD1 (6 bases). Deletions cut 3 bases from V and 0 bases from J, with 11 bases between. Germline V gene data show CDR1 as MNHEY and CDR2 as SVGAGI. The CDR3 extends over 16 amino acids. The CDR3: CASSYQGTPNTGELFF. CDR3 nucleotides: TGTGCCAGCAGTTATCAAGGGACACCGAACACCGGGGAGCTGTTTTTT.

The genes are TRBV28 and TRBJ1-5; possibly TRBD1 for D (6 bases). Per the germline V gene, CDR1 is MDHEN and CDR2 is SYDVKM. The CDR3 sequence is 15 residues long. The ends were cut back, 4 bases at V and 3 bases at J, with 13 bases in the middle. CDR3 amino acids: CASSSMDSVNQPQHF. CDR3 bases: TGTGCCAGCAGTTCCATGGACAGCGTCAATCAGCCCCAGCATTTT.

CDR3 sequence reads: CASSLRQDRSTDTQYF. DNA for the CDR3: TGCGCCAGCAGCTTGCGGCAGGACAGGTCCACAGATACGCAGTATTTT. V is TRBV5-1 and J is TRBJ2-3; 7 bases fit TRBD1. The CDR3 contains 16 residues. Germline V gene sequence: CDR1 SGHRS, CDR2 YFSETQ. The V gene end was trimmed by 1 base and the J gene end by 2 bases; junction bases not matched to a gene: 7.

The chain combines TRBV5-1 with TRBJ2-3; 11 nucleotides align to TRBD2. This CDR3 region has 16 residues. Germline loops: CDR1 SGHRS, CDR2 YFSETQ. With V trimmed by 1 base and J by 7 bases, 8 bases remained unmatched. In DNA, the CDR3 is TGCGCCAGCAGCTTGTACGGTAGCGGGGGGGCCAATACGCAGTATTTT. Its translation: CASSLYGSGGANTQYF.

The rearrangement links TRBV30 to TRBJ1-3; D uncertain. The CDR3 contains 15 residues. The ends were cut back, 0 bases at V and 3 bases at J, with 12 bases in the middle. Germline CDR1 and CDR2: GTSNPN and SVGIG (reference sequence). CDR3: CAWSVMTTGGNTIYF. CDR3 nucleotide sequence: TGTGCCTGGAGTGTTATGACCACGGGTGGAAACACCATATATTTT.

This clone occurred once. The chain uses TRBV6-2 or TRBV6-3 and TRBJ1-4; no firm D call. This CDR3 is 14 amino acids long. Trimming shortened V by 3 bases and J by 8 bases, and 13 bases separated the two germline ends. The germline gives CDR1 MNHEY, CDR2 SVGEGT. CDR3 sequence (DNA): TGTGCCAGCAGTTATGCAGCGGTCCGGGAAAAACTGTTTTTT. Its translation: CASSYAAVREKLFF.

CDR3 in DNA: TGTGCCAGTAGTAGGGTAGCGGTAAGCTCTGGGGCCAACGTCCTGACTTTC. It specifies CASSRVAVSSGANVLTF. The rearrangement joins TRBV19 to TRBJ2-6, with D possibly matching TRBD2 (6 bases). The CDR3 is 17 residues long. V lost 4 bases and J lost 0, with 13 bases in between. Germline CDR1 LNHDA, CDR2 SQIVND (reference sequence).

The V gene is TRBV7-9, the J gene TRBJ2-2; D perhaps matches TRBD1 (6 bases). The CDR3 is made up of 16 amino acids. The V and J ends lost 5 bases and 0 bases respectively, with 13 bases between them. Germline CDR1 SEHNR, CDR2 FQNEAQ (reference sequence). CDR3 residues: CASSTRQAANTGELFF. CDR3 nucleotides: TGTGCCAGCAGCACAAGACAGGCCGCGAACACCGGGGAGCTGTTTTTT.

This chain joins TRBV2 and TRBJ1-5; D remains unclear. Germline V CDR1 and CDR2: SNHLY, FYNNEI. The V gene lost 7 bases and the J gene lost 4 bases, with 11 bases spanning the gap. This CDR3 has 13 amino acids. CDR3 protein: CASTTQFNQPQHF. The CDR3 DNA follows: TGTGCCAGCACCACACAATTTAATCAGCCCCAGCATTTT.

The chain has TRBV7-8 and TRBJ1-4; 8 nucleotides match TRBD1. V lost 6 bases to trimming and J lost 5 bases; unmatched junction nucleotides: 8. The length of the CDR3 is 15 residues. Germline V gene lookup returns CDR1 SGHVS and CDR2 FQNEAQ. For the CDR3, the DNA is TGTGCCAGCAGGGCCGGGACAGGAATAAATGAAAAACTGTTTTTT. It translates to CASRAGTGINEKLFF.

The rearrangement uses TRBV6-4 and TRBJ2-3; 9 positions agree with TRBD2. This CDR3 is built from 15 residues. The trim removed 2 bases at V and 4 bases at J, leaving 4 bases unmatched. The germline CDR1 and CDR2 sequences are MRHNA and SNTAGT. CDR3 nucleotide sequence: TGTGCCAGCAGTGACCACAGCGGGGGGTCAGATACGCAGTATTTT. It is translated as CASSDHSGGSDTQYF.

The count of this clone is one. DNA for the CDR3: TGTGCCAGCAGCTCAGACAGGCACACTGAAGCTTTCTTT. It codes for CASSSDRHTEAFF. The rearrangement uses TRBV5-4 and TRBJ1-1; the D gene is possibly TRBD1 (6 bases). Trimming took off 3 bases at V and 3 bases at J, with 9 bases between the two ends. Looked up from germline, CDR1 is SGHNT and CDR2 is YYREEE (reference sequence). The CDR3 spans 13 residues. Using reference TRBV5-4 and TRBJ1-1 for the parts outside the CDR3, the full variable domain is ETGVTQSPTHLIKTRGQQVTLRCSSQSGHNTVSWYQQALGQGPQFIFQYYREEENGRGNFPPRFSGLQFPNYSSELNVNALELDDSALYLCASSSDRHTEAFFGQGTRLTVV.

The gene calls are TRBV4-3 and TRBJ2-7, with TRBD1 matching over 9 bases. Per germline, CDR1 LGHNA and CDR2 YSLEER. There are 15 residues in the CDR3. With V trimmed by 1 base and J by 4 bases, 5 bases remained unmatched. The CDR3 loop is CASSQGDRASYEQYF. CDR3 coding DNA: TGCGCCAGCAGCCAAGGGGACAGGGCTTCTTACGAGCAGTACTTC.

CDR3: CASSPVGQGRGGYGYTF. Written as DNA, the CDR3 is TGTGCCAGCTCACCTGTCGGACAGGGGAGAGGTGGCTATGGCTACACCTTC. The chain couples TRBV18 to TRBJ1-2; 9 positions match TRBD1. Germline trimming cut 3 bases from V and 4 bases from J; bases unmatched to any gene: 12. Germline loops: CDR1 KGHSH, CDR2 LQKENI. The CDR3 consists of 17 residues.

The CDR3 nucleotides are TGTGCCAGTAGTACGACACAGTGGAACATTCAGTACTTC. Amino acids: CASSTTQWNIQYF. The rearrangement joins TRBV19 to TRBJ2-4, with D uncertain. Germline loops: CDR1 LNHDA, CDR2 SQIVND (reference sequence). CDR3 length equals 13 residues. V was pared by 4 bases and J by 7 bases, with 11 bases between.

This clone was detected a few times. The chain employs TRBV5-1 and TRBJ2-1, with TRBD2 matching over 8 bases. The CDR3 length is 12 residues. The V gene end was trimmed by 5 bases and the J gene end by 12 bases; junction bases not matched to a gene: 7. Looked up from germline, CDR1 is SGHRS and CDR2 is YFSETQ. The CDR3 protein is CASRELAAAQFF. The CDR3 nucleotides are TGCGCCAGCAGAGAACTAGCGGCGGCGCAGTTCTTC. The whole variable domain, filled in from reference TRBV5-1 and TRBJ2-1, reads KAGVTQTPRYLIKTRGQQVTLSCSPISGHRSVSWYQQTPGQGLQFLFEYFSETQRNKGNFPGRFSGRQFSNSRSEMNVSTLELGDSALYLCASRELAAAQFFGPGTRLTVL.

This rearrangement joins TRBV9 to TRBJ1-6; 7 bases are shared with TRBD1. The ends lost 3 bases at V and 5 bases at J; junction bases unmatched: 2. The length of the CDR3 is 14 residues. Germline-derived CDR1 and CDR2 are SGDLS and YYNGEE. The CDR3 sequence: CASSEQGNNSPLHF. The CDR3 bases are TGTGCCAGCAGCGAACAGGGGAATAATTCACCCCTCCACTTT.

The V call is TRBV27, the J call TRBJ2-1, with 10 bases aligning to TRBD2. With 2 bases clipped from V and 4 bases from J, the junction kept 8 bases outside the gene matches. This CDR3 spans 17 amino acids. The germline CDR1 and CDR2 sequences are MNHEY and SMNVEV (reference sequence). CDR3: CASSLLFRTSGYNEQFF. The CDR3 nucleotides read TGTGCCAGCAGTTTACTATTTCGGACTAGCGGATACAATGAGCAGTTCTTC.

This clone was observed a handful of times. V is TRBV10-2 and J is TRBJ1-5; possibly TRBD1 for D (6 bases). Germline CDR1 reads WSHSY; CDR2 reads SAAADI. This CDR3 region has 15 residues. V was pared by 6 bases and J by 2 bases, with 14 bases between. CDR3 residues: CASSHRVVGNQPQHF. CDR3 nucleotide sequence: TGCGCCAGCAGCCACAGGGTGGTAGGCAATCAGCCCCAGCATTTT.